Below are 8 T cell receptor beta chains sequenced from a single sample in a study of Ad26.COV2.S vaccination and SARS-CoV-2 variants. Profiled with immunoSEQ multiplex PCR; TCRdb holds only in-frame clones, not every one. The top ten clones hold roughly 6% of a sample with more than 150,000 clones, roughly 85% of them seen once. The sample here was peripheral blood, taken after recovery from COVID-19. These TCRs come from a human donor who had recovered from COVID-19.

The chain couples TRBV5-4 to TRBJ1-2; tentatively, D is TRBD1 (5 bases). The CDR3 length is 13 residues. Germline assignment: CDR1 SGHNT and CDR2 YYREEE (reference sequence). Deletions cut 4 bases from V and 7 bases from J, with 14 bases between. For the CDR3, the DNA is TGTGCCAGCAGCGATCAAGGGACGAGTGGCTACACCTTC. As protein: CASSDQGTSGYTF.

Regarding this clone: The junction departs from germline at one end; a sequencing error may be responsible. The chain recombines TRBV20-1 with TRBJ1-1; tentative D call: TRBD1 (5 bases). The CDR3 runs to 9 residues. CDR1 and CDR2 from the germline V gene are DFQATT and SNEGSKA (reference sequence). In DNA, the CDR3 is TGCAGTGCTAGACCGGGGCCGAACTTT. This encodes CSARPGPNF.

This clone was seen just once. The chain joins TRBV4-1 to TRBJ2-7; 11 bases agree with TRBD2. CDR1 and CDR2 (germline): MGHRA, YSYEKL. V trimming: 3 bases; J trimming: 3 bases; junction bases outside the gene matches: 4. There are 15 residues in the CDR3. CDR3 sequence (DNA): TGCGCCAGCAGCCATGTTAGCGGGGGGGTCTACGAGCAGTACTTC. Translation: CASSHVSGGVYEQYF.

The J gene is TRBJ2-7, the V gene TRBV9; D assignment may be TRBD1 or TRBD2 (7 bases each). This CDR3 has 14 residues. Per the germline V gene, CDR1 is SGDLS and CDR2 is YYNGEE. The V and J ends lost 4 bases and 4 bases respectively, with 15 bases between them. CDR3 residues: CASSPTGRGYEQYF. DNA for the CDR3: TGTGCCAGCAGCCCGACAGGGAGGGGTTACGAGCAGTACTTC.

This clone showed up just a few times. This chain uses TRBV19 with TRBJ2-1; D uncertain. V shed 5 bases and J shed 4 bases, with 3 bases lying between them. CDR1 is LNHDA, CDR2 SQIVND, per germline (reference sequence). This CDR3 is built from 11 residues. The CDR3 loop is CASSVYNEQFF. Here the CDR3 DNA reads TGTGCCAGTAGTGTGTACAATGAGCAGTTCTTC. The full variable domain, completed using reference TRBV19 and TRBJ2-1, is DGGITQSPKYLFRKEGQNVTLSCEQNLNHDAMYWYRQDPGQGLRLIYYSQIVNDFQKGDIAEGYSVSREKKESFPLTVTSAQKNPTAFYLCASSVYNEQFFGPGTRLTVL.

The rearrangement uses TRBV5-1 and TRBJ1-4; possibly TRBD1 for D (5 bases). V dropped 0 bases and J dropped 0 bases, with 15 bases sitting between them. This CDR3 contains 18 residues. Germline CDR1 SGHRS, CDR2 YFSETQ. This CDR3 reads CASSLALGGPSTNEKLFF. The DNA for the CDR3 is TGCGCCAGCAGCTTGGCCTTGGGGGGTCCCTCAACTAATGAAAAACTGTTTTTT. Filled out from reference TRBV5-1 and TRBJ1-4, the complete variable domain reads KAGVTQTPRYLIKTRGQQVTLSCSPISGHRSVSWYQQTPGQGLQFLFEYFSETQRNKGNFPGRFSGRQFSNSRSEMNVSTLELGDSALYLCASSLALGGPSTNEKLFFGSGTQLSVL.

The chain combines TRBV6-5 with TRBJ2-1, with 11 bases matching TRBD2. This CDR3 comprises 16 residues. Losses at the gene ends were 4 bases for V and 6 bases for J; bases not matched to a gene: 8. The germline CDR1 and CDR2 sequences are MNHEY and SVGAGI. The DNA for the CDR3 is TGTGCCAGCAGTTCGTTAGCGGGAGGGTTCTCCAATGAGCAGTTCTTC. As protein: CASSSLAGGFSNEQFF.

The V and J genes are TRBV10-3 and TRBJ1-3; D not resolved. This CDR3 comprises 14 residues. Germline V gene data show CDR1 as ENHRY and CDR2 as SYGVKD. The germline V and J ends were trimmed by 3 bases and 4 bases, with 10 bases remaining between them. CDR3: CAISDEGIGNTIYF. In DNA, the CDR3 is TGTGCCATCAGTGACGAGGGTATCGGAAACACCATATATTTT.